This TCR beta chain was obtained from a study of T cell repertoires in cytomegalovirus infection. One entry per CDR3 protein, called by TCRdb with MiXCR from the reads. Found here are under 200,000 distinct CDR3 sequences, 7.5% to 10% of them singletons; the top ten hold around 4.4%. The CDR3 has 16 amino acids. CDR1 and CDR2 from the germline V gene are SGHTA and FQGTGA. J gave up 7 bases and V 5 bases, and 11 bases lay outside the gene matches. The sample taken for sequencing was PBMCs. The J gene is TRBJ2-2, the V gene TRBV7-3; TRBD2 agrees at 9 bases. The TCR was taken from a human donor in good health (CMV status not recorded). Some clones in this sample may be carry-over from other donors' samples. CDR3 DNA: TGTGCCAGCAGCCGATTCAGCGGGGGGCGTAGCGGGGAGCTGTTTTTT. This gives the protein CASSRFSGGRSGELFF.